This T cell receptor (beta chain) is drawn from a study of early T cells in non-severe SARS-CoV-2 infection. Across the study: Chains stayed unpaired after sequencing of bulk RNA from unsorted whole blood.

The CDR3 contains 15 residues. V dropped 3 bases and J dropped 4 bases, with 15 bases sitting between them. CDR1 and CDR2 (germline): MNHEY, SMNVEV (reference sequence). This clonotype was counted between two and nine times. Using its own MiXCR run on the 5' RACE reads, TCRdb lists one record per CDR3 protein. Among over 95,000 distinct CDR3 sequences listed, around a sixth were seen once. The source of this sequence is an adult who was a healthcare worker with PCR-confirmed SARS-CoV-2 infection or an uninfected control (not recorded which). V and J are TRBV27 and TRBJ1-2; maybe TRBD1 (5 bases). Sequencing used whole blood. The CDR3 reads CASSFQANQGYGYTF. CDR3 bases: TGTGCCAGCAGTTTCCAGGCGAATCAGGGCTATGGCTACACCTTC.